The 25 T cell receptor beta chains below were found in one sample sequenced in a study of blood T cell repertoires in COVID-19. Data came from immunoSEQ multiplex PCR; TCRdb stores just in-frame clones and leaves some out. The table shows 200,000 to 300,000 clones, with 86% occurring only once. Sequenced sample: peripheral blood. The source of these receptors is a middle-aged man who had recovered from COVID-19.

The gene calls are TRBV18 and TRBJ1-1; 7 bases map to TRBD1. This CDR3 is built from 14 residues. CDR1 is KGHSH, CDR2 LQKENI, per germline. J lost 0 bases, V lost 9 bases, and 7 bases had no gene match. The CDR3 here is CASQTGALNTEAFF. CDR3 DNA: TGTGCCAGTCAAACAGGGGCCTTGAACACTGAAGCTTTCTTT. The full variable domain, in which reference TRBV18 and TRBJ1-1 provide the parts outside the CDR3, is NAGVMQNPRHLVRRRGQEARLRCSPMKGHSHVYWYRQLPEEGLKFMVYLQKENIIDESGMPKERFSAEFPKEGPSILRIQQVVRGDSAAYFCASQTGALNTEAFFGQGTRLTVV.

The chain links TRBV1 to TRBJ2-5; the D segment call TRBD2 is taken from the table without a DNA check. TRBV1 is deemed a pseudogene. The CDR3 covers 16 residues. CDR3 DNA sequence: TGCACCAGCAGCCAAGATTTGGCGGGCGCCCCAGAGACCCAGTACTTC. It yields the protein CTSSQDLAGAPETQYF.

The chain employs TRBV18 and TRBJ2-1; 8 bases fit TRBD2. Germline V gene data show CDR1 as KGHSH and CDR2 as LQKENI. Germline trimming cut 3 bases from V and 9 bases from J; bases unmatched to any gene: 10. The CDR3 covers 15 residues. The CDR3 sequence: CASSPSGTTLSEQFF. CDR3 in DNA: TGTGCCAGCTCACCTAGCGGGACTACACTTTCTGAGCAGTTCTTC.

On this clone itself: The same CDR3 is also encoded by other DNA sequences in this sample. This chain connects TRBV2 to TRBJ1-1; weak D call: TRBD1 (5 bases). Germline V gives CDR1 SNHLY, CDR2 FYNNEI. The CDR3 has 14 residues. V was clipped by 6 bases and J by 1 base, with 12 bases between them. CDR3 sequence reads: CASSLQRGNTEAFF. The CDR3 DNA is TGTGCCAGCAGCCTCCAAAGGGGGAACACTGAAGCTTTCTTT.

The chain couples TRBV6-5 to TRBJ2-3, with TRBD2 as a possible D gene (6 bases). The length of the CDR3 is 14 residues. Trimming removed 4 bases from V and 9 bases from J, with 17 bases in between. Per germline, CDR1 MNHEY and CDR2 SVGAGI. CDR3 region: CASSSRTPGGTQYF. DNA of the CDR3: TGTGCCAGCAGTTCCCGGACTCCCGGGGGAACGCAGTATTTT.

This chain connects TRBV7-9 to TRBJ2-3; 7 nucleotides align to TRBD1. CDR3 length equals 16 residues. Germline V gives CDR1 SEHNR, CDR2 FQNEAQ (reference sequence). Trimming cost V 4 bases and J 5 bases; bases outside gene matches: 12. The CDR3 loop reads CASSSAGQGDRDTQYF. The CDR3 nucleotides read TGTGCCAGCAGCTCGGCAGGGCAGGGGGATAGAGATACGCAGTATTTT.

This clone showed up just a few times. The chain carries TRBV13 and TRBJ1-2; D remains unclear. CDR3 length: 17 residues. Germline V gene data show CDR1 as PRHDT and CDR2 as FYEKMQ (reference sequence). The V end lost 2 bases, the J end lost 2 bases, and 18 bases lay between the germline ends. The CDR3: CASSLRSGRMSNYGYTF. The CDR3 DNA is TGTGCCAGCAGCTTAAGGTCGGGGAGAATGAGCAACTATGGCTACACCTTC.

V and J are TRBV19 and TRBJ1-1; 7 positions agree with TRBD1. V lost 3 bases and J lost 4; bases outside the gene matches: 8. The CDR3 spans 15 residues. Per germline, CDR1 LNHDA and CDR2 SQIVND (reference sequence). CDR3: CASSMVQGVGTEAFF. The CDR3 bases are TGTGCCAGTAGTATGGTCCAGGGGGTCGGCACTGAAGCTTTCTTT.

The rearrangement uses TRBV21-1 and TRBJ1-5; TRBD1, the D gene given by the table, was not confirmed from the DNA. TRBV21-1 is termed a pseudogene. This CDR3 is built from 18 residues. The CDR3: CASSKRGMGQDSNQPQHF. CDR3 bases: TGTGCCAGCAGCAAAAGGGGGATGGGACAGGATAGCAATCAGCCCCAGCATTTT.

This sequence joins TRBV7-6 and TRBJ2-7; 13 bases align to TRBD2. Germline trimming cut 5 bases from V and 4 bases from J; bases unmatched to any gene: 5. The length of the CDR3 is 15 residues. Germline CDR1 reads SGHVS; CDR2 reads FNYEAQ. CDR3 coding DNA: TGTGCCAGCAGCCCCAGGACTAGCGGGAGTTACGAGCAGTACTTC. It encodes CASSPRTSGSYEQYF.

This chain connects TRBV18 to TRBJ2-5; 10 bases are shared with TRBD2. Losses at the gene ends were 2 bases for V and 2 bases for J; bases not matched to a gene: 8. CDR1 KGHSH and CDR2 LQKENI come from the germline V gene. The CDR3 sequence is 17 residues long. CDR3 in amino acids: CASSPWPSGSKQETQYF. The CDR3 coding sequence is TGTGCCAGCTCACCATGGCCTAGCGGGAGCAAGCAAGAGACCCAGTACTTC.

Here the CDR3 DNA reads TGTGCCAGCAGTTACACGACTACTAGCGGGGCCAATGAGCAGTTCTTC. Amino acids: CASSYTTTSGANEQFF. J is TRBJ2-1 and V is TRBV6-5; 10 bases are a match to TRBD2. From germline, CDR1 is MNHEY and CDR2 SVGAGI. CDR3 length: 16 amino acids. After removal of 2 bases from V and 6 bases from J, the junction contained 7 bases not matched to a gene.

J is TRBJ2-1 and V is TRBV6-2 or TRBV6-3, with TRBD1 as a possible D gene (5 bases). V was pared by 2 bases and J by 7 bases, with 15 bases between. Germline V gene lookup returns CDR1 MNHEY and CDR2 SVGEGT. This CDR3 contains 15 residues. The CDR3 DNA reads TGTGCCAGCAGTTACCTTGGGGCAGGGCGAAATGAGCAGTTCTTC. Translated: CASSYLGAGRNEQFF.

The V and J genes are TRBV25-1 and TRBJ1-3, with D perhaps TRBD1 (5 bases). Germline assignment: CDR1 MGHDK and CDR2 SYGVNS. This CDR3 contains 15 residues. Between the trimmed V and J ends, which lost 8 bases and 2 bases, there was a span of 16 bases. The CDR3 DNA sequence: TGTGCCAGCGTAGGGGAACCCAATACTGGAAACACCATATATTTT. Protein product: CASVGEPNTGNTIYF.

In this sample, this clone turned up once. The CDR3 sequence is CATSRDLITGSETQYF. Written as DNA, the CDR3 is TGTGCCACCAGCAGAGATCTCATAACAGGGTCAGAGACCCAGTACTTC. The rearrangement joins TRBV15 to TRBJ2-5; perhaps TRBD1 as D (6 bases). The germline V gene has CDR1 LNHNV and CDR2 YYDKDF (reference sequence). V lost 0 bases to trimming and J lost 4 bases, with 15 bases between them. The CDR3 extends over 16 amino acids.

The rearrangement joins TRBV7-9 to TRBJ2-3; TRBD2 matches 8 bases. Germline assignment: CDR1 SEHNR and CDR2 FQNEAQ (reference sequence). This CDR3 has 16 residues. The V gene end was trimmed by 5 bases and the J gene end by 2 bases; junction bases not matched to a gene: 9. CDR3 in amino acids: CASSPPTSGLTDTQYF. CDR3 DNA: TGTGCCAGCAGCCCCCCCACTAGCGGCCTCACAGATACGCAGTATTTT.

The rearrangement joins TRBV2 to TRBJ2-1, with 7 bases aligning to TRBD2. Germline assignment: CDR1 SNHLY and CDR2 FYNNEI. With 4 bases clipped from V and 3 bases from J, the junction kept 6 bases outside the gene matches. This CDR3 is 15 amino acids long. CDR3 coding DNA: TGTGCCAGCAGTGCCTCAGCGGGGTTCTACAATGAGCAGTTCTTC. Residues: CASSASAGFYNEQFF. The variable domain in full, with the rest retrieved from reference TRBV2 and TRBJ2-1, is EPEVTQTPSHQVTQMGQEVILRCVPISNHLYFYWYRQILGQKVEFLVSFYNNEISEKSEIFDDQFSVERPDGSNFTLKIRSTKLEDSAMYFCASSASAGFYNEQFFGPGTRLTVL.

The CDR3 DNA follows: TGTGCCAGCAGCTCGACTCCGGGACTAGCGGGAGCGCCTCCCTACGAGCAGTACTTC. Protein: CASSSTPGLAGAPPYEQYF. The chain is built from TRBV7-9 and TRBJ2-7; the match to TRBD2 covers 14 bases. Looked up from germline, CDR1 is SEHNR and CDR2 is FQNEAQ (reference sequence). V lost 4 bases and J lost 2; bases outside the gene matches: 13. The CDR3 sequence is 19 residues long.

The gene calls are TRBV18 and TRBJ2-7, with TRBD2 as a possible D gene (6 bases). Germline CDR1 reads KGHSH; CDR2 reads LQKENI. The CDR3 has 16 residues. V gave up 6 bases and J gave up 4 bases, with 22 bases separating them. This chain's CDR3 is CASSLQGGAHRYEQYF. CDR3 DNA: TGTGCCAGCTCCCTACAAGGCGGGGCTCATAGGTACGAGCAGTACTTC.

The V gene is TRBV11-2, the J gene TRBJ2-7; D is unresolved. The length of the CDR3 is 13 residues. Trimming pared 4 bases from V and 4 bases from J, leaving 11 bases between. Germline values: CDR1 SGHAT, CDR2 FQNNGV. For the CDR3, the DNA is TGTGCCAGCAGCTCCTTAACTGGTTACGAGCAGTACTTC. As protein: CASSSLTGYEQYF.

V and J are TRBV19 and TRBJ1-6, with D unclear. The germline V and J ends were trimmed by 4 bases and 13 bases, with 11 bases remaining between them. Looked up from germline, CDR1 is LNHDA and CDR2 is SQIVND (reference sequence). This CDR3 contains 12 residues. Here the CDR3 reads CASSTNTPPLHF. The CDR3 DNA reads TGTGCCAGTAGTACCAACACCCCGCCCCTCCACTTT.

The rearrangement uses TRBV19 and TRBJ1-5, with 7 bases fitting TRBD1. V was pared by 10 bases and J by 3 bases, with 6 bases of the junction left unmatched. Germline V lookup: CDR1 LNHDA, CDR2 SQIVND (reference sequence). The CDR3 has 13 residues. The CDR3 loop reads CAISTGLNQPQHF. CDR3 coding DNA: TGTGCCATTTCGACAGGGCTCAATCAGCCCCAGCATTTT.

The V call is TRBV29-1, the J call TRBJ1-3, with a possible D match to TRBD1 (6 bases). Germline-derived CDR1 and CDR2 are SQVTM and ANQGSEA. V was trimmed by 5 bases and J by 0 bases, leaving 11 bases between them. The CDR3 totals 14 residues. The CDR3 DNA follows: TGCAGCGTTCTAGGGACAAACTCTGGAAACACCATATATTTT. Residues: CSVLGTNSGNTIYF. Drawing the rest from reference TRBV29-1 and TRBJ1-3, the complete variable domain is SAVISQKPSRDICQRGTSLTIQCQVDSQVTMMFWYRQQPGQSLTLIATANQGSEATYESGFVIDKFPISRPNLTFSTLTVSNMSPEDSSIYLCSVLGTNSGNTIYFGEGSWLTVV.

The V call is TRBV6-6, the J call TRBJ1-1; TRBD1 might be the D (5 bases). Trimming took 0 bases from V and 0 from J, leaving 8 bases between them. Germline-derived CDR1 and CDR2 are MNHNY and SVGAGI (reference sequence). CDR3 length equals 15 residues. The CDR3 DNA is TGTGCCAGCAGTTACTCTAGGGGCTTGAACACTGAAGCTTTCTTT. It encodes CASSYSRGLNTEAFF.

The sample holds many counts of this clone. The rearrangement joins TRBV15 to TRBJ2-1; 9 nucleotides align to TRBD2. Germline-derived CDR1 and CDR2 are LNHNV and YYDKDF (reference sequence). Trimming took 0 bases from V and 3 from J; bases not matched to a gene: 0. The CDR3 runs to 15 residues. CDR3 residues: CATSRERGGYNEQFF. For the CDR3, the DNA is TGTGCCACCAGCAGAGAGCGGGGGGGCTACAATGAGCAGTTCTTC.